This T cell receptor (beta chain) was sequenced for a study of blood T cell repertoires in COVID-19 (dated by TCRdb to the early 2020s). Turning to the overall study: Samples from collaborators originated in the United States, Italy and Spain and spanned both the acute and convalescent phases of COVID-19. The material from the prospective study consisted of cDNA or gDNA derived from T cells, B-cell-depleted T cells, or PBMCs. Subjects who had been exposed to COVID-19, were actively infected with it, or had recovered from it provided the deeply sampled blood TCRbeta repertoires that made up the dataset. The repertoires were released in a freely available public database intended as a resource for research on the immune response to SARS-CoV-2. Samples came from the ongoing ImmuneRACE study (first 160 participants) plus 1,254 subjects from 6 global collaborators. A de-identified subject ID, COVID-19 status, age in years and sex were almost always included in the sample metadata. Where HLA class I and class II types were available, the types were taken from metadata supplied by the sample provider, not from assay-based typing. General findings and caveats noted by the study authors: Clinical and demographic metadata were provided uncurated, with the amount varying by source and participant.

TCRbeta CDR3 regions were amplified from genomic DNA by means of the immunoSEQ Assay, a bias-controlled multiplex PCR. Turning to the authors' computational methods: Within the assay, amplification of reference gene primers was used to estimate how many nucleated cells each sample contained. To quantify the absolute abundance of each unique TCRbeta CDR3 rearrangement, sequence reads were collapsed and filtered. For each sample, productive Simpson clonality was calculated as the square root of Simpson's diversity index across productive rearrangements. The table was pulled from immuneACCESS by TCRdb, which kept in-frame rearrangements only. Such tables lose some clones; where checked, under half of the loss comes from unresolved V genes, and the rest has no known cause. V and J calls and clone size are copied from that table; D and trimming were computed from the DNA. The sample table lists around 260,000 clones, around 90% of them with a count of one. 1.1% of the sample comes from the top ten.

For this clone: The antigen it binds to is not known. There are no base qualities to consult, and no much larger clone falls within one base.

Unmatched junction bases come to 5, with V trimmed by 0 bases and J by 0 bases. The CDR3 starts with the cysteine, ends with the phenylalanine, and has 19 residues. Only CDR3 DNA is held: 57 bases, read in frame from base 1. From the germline V gene, CDR1 is SGHRS and CDR2 is YFSETQ. Participants in the prospective study were enrolled through a virtual design, were aged roughly 18 to 100 years, and lived in approximately 25 United States geographic areas. In the prospective study, participants were assigned to cohorts based on the clinical history participants reported in a screening survey and a study questionnaire. For ImmuneRACE Cohort 3, a participant was defined as recovered based on two consecutive negative NP/OP PCR tests, clearance by a healthcare professional, or resolution of symptoms. In the prospective study, mobile phlebotomists collected whole blood, serum and a nasopharyngeal or oropharyngeal swab from each participant. Prospective study participants could optionally give additional blood draws and questionnaires over an approximately 2-month period. Prospective study blood samples were shipped either frozen or at room temperature before DNA extraction.

This receptor was taken from a woman aged 25 to 45 who had recovered from COVID-19. The receptor chain draws on TRBV5-1 and TRBJ2-6, and 11 bases in between align with TRBD2. The specimen sequenced was PBMCs or T cells enriched from blood (not recorded which). The bases read TGCGCCAGCAGCTTGGGACTAGCGGGAAGACGCTCTGGGGCCAACGTCCTGACTTTC. This sequence encodes CASSLGLAGRRSGANVLTF.